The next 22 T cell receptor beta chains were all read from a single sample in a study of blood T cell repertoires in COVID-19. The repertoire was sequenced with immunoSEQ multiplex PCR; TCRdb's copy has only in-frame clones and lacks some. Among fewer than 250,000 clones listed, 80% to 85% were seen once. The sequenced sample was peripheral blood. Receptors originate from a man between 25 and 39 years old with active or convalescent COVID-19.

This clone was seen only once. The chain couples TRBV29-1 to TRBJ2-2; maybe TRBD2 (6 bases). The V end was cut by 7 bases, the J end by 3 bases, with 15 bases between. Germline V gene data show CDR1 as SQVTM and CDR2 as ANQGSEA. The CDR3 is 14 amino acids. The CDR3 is CSARLGSDTGELFF. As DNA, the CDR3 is TGCAGCGCCCGACTAGGTTCAGACACCGGGGAGCTGTTTTTT.

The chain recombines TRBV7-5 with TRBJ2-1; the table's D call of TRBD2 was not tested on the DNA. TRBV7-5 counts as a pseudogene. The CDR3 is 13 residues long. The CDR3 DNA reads TGTGTCAGAAGCCTGGCGGGGGGGAATGAGCAGTTCTTC. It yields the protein CVRSLAGGNEQFF.

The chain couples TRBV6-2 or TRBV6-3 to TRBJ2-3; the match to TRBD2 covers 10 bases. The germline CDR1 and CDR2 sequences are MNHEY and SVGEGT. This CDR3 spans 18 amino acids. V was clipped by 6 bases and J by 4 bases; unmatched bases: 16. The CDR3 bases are TGTGCCAGCAGACCTCCTCCTGAGCGGGAGGGTCCCCCAGATACGCAGTATTTT. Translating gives CASRPPPEREGPPDTQYF.

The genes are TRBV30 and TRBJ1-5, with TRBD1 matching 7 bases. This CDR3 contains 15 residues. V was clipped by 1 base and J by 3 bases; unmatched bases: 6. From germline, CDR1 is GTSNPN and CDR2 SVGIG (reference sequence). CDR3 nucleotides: TGTGCCTGGAGTGGGACGGGACAGTACAATCAGCCCCAGCATTTT. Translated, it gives CAWSGTGQYNQPQHF. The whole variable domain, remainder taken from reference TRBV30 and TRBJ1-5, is SQTIHQWPATLVQPVGSPLSLECTVEGTSNPNLYWYRQAAGRGLQLLFYSVGIGQISSEVPQNLSASRPQDRQFILSSKKLLLSDSGFYLCAWSGTGQYNQPQHFGDGTRLSIL.

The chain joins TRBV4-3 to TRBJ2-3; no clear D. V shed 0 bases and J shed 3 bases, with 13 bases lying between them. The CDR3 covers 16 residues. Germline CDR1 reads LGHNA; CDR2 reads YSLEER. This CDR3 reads CASSQDSAQSTDTQYF. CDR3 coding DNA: TGCGCCAGCAGCCAAGATTCCGCCCAGTCTACAGATACGCAGTATTTT.

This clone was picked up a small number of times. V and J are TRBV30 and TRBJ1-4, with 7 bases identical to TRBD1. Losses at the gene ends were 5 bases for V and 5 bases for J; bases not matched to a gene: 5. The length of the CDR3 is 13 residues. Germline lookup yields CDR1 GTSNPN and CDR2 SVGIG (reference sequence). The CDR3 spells CAWSQGWNEKLFF. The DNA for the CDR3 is TGTGCCTGGTCACAGGGGTGGAATGAAAAACTGTTTTTT.

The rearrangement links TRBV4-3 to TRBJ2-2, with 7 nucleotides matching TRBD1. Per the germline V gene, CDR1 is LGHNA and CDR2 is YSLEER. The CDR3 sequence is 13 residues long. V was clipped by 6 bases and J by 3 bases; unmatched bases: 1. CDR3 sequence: CASRQGYTGELFF. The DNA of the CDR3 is TGCGCCAGCAGACAGGGGTACACCGGGGAGCTGTTTTTT.

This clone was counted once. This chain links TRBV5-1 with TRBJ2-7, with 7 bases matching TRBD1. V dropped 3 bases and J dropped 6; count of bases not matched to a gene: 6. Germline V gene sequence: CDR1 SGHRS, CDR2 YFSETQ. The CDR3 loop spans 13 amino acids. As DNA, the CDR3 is TGCGCCAGCAGCTACAGGGGAATGGGCGAGCAGTACTTC. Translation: CASSYRGMGEQYF. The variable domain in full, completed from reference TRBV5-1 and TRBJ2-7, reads KAGVTQTPRYLIKTRGQQVTLSCSPISGHRSVSWYQQTPGQGLQFLFEYFSETQRNKGNFPGRFSGRQFSNSRSEMNVSTLELGDSALYLCASSYRGMGEQYFGPGTRLTVT.

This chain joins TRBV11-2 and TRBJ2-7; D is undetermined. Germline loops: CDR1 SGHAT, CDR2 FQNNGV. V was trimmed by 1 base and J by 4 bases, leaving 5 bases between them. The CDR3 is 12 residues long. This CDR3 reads CASSLGLYEQYF. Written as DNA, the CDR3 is TGTGCCAGCAGCTTAGGTCTTTACGAGCAGTACTTC.

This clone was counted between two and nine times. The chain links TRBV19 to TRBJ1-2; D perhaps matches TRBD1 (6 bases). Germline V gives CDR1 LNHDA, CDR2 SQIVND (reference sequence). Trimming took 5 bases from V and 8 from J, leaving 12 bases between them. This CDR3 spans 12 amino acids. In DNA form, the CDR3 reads TGTGCCAGTAGTCCGACAGGTCCGGGCTACACCTTC. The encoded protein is CASSPTGPGYTF.

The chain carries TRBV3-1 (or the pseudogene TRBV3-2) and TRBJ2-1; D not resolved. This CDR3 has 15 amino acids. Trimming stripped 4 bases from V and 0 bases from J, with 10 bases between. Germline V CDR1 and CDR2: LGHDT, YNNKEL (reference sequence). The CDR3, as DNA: TGTGCCAGCAGCCGGGTCCGCGGCTCCTACAATGAGCAGTTCTTC. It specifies CASSRVRGSYNEQFF.

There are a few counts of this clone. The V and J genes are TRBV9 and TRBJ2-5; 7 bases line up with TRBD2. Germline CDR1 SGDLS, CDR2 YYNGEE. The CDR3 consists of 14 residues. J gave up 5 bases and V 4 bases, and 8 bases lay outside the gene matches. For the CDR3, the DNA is TGTGCCAGCAGCTCCGGGGGGAGCGGGGAGACCCAGTACTTC. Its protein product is CASSSGGSGETQYF. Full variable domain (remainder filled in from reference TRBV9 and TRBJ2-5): DSGVTQTPKHLITATGQRVTLRCSPRSGDLSVYWYQQSLDQGLQFLIQYYNGEERAKGNILERFSAQQFPDLHSELNLSSLELGDSALYFCASSSGGSGETQYFGPGTRLLVL.

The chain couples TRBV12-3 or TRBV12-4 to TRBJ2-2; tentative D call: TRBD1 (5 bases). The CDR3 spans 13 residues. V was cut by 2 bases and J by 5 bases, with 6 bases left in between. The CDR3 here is CASSLQGTGELFF. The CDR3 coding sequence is TGTGCCAGCAGTTTACAGGGAACCGGGGAGCTGTTTTTT.

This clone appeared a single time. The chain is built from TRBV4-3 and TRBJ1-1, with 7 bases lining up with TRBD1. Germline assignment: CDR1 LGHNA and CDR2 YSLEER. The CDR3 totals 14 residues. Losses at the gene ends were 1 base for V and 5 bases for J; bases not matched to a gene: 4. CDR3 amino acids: CASSQVPGGTEAFF. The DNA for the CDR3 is TGCGCCAGCAGCCAAGTGCCAGGGGGAACTGAAGCTTTCTTT.

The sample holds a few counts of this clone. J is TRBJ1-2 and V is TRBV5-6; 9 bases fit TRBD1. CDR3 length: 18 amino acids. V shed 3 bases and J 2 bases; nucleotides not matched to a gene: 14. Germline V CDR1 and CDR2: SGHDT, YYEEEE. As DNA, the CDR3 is TGTGCCAGCAGCTCTGATACAGGGGGCAGAGTTGGGAACTATGGCTACACCTTC. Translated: CASSSDTGGRVGNYGYTF.

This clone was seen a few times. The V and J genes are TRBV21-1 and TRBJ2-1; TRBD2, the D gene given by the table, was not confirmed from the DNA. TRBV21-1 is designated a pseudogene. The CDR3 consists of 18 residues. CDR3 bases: TGTGCCAGCAGCAAGACTAAAAATTTATCGAGCTCCTACAATGAGCAGTTCTTC. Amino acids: CASSKTKNLSSSYNEQFF.

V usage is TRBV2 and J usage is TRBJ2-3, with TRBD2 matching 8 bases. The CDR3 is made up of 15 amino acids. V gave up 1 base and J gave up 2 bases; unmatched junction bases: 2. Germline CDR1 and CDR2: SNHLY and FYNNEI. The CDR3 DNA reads TGTGCCAGCAGTGAAGACGGGAGGGCCACAGATACGCAGTATTTT. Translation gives CASSEDGRATDTQYF.

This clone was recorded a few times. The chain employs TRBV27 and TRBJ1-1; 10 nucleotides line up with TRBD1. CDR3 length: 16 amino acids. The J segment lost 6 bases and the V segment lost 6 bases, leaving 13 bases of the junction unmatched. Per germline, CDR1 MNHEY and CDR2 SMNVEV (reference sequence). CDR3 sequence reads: CASRISGTGARPEAFF. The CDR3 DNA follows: TGTGCCAGCAGAATTTCCGGGACAGGGGCGCGACCTGAAGCTTTCTTT.

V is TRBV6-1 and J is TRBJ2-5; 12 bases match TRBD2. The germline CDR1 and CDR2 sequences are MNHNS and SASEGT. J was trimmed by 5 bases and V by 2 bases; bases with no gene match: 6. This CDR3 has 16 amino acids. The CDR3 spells CASSENLAGGPETQYF. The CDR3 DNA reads TGTGCCAGCAGTGAAAACCTAGCGGGGGGGCCGGAGACCCAGTACTTC.

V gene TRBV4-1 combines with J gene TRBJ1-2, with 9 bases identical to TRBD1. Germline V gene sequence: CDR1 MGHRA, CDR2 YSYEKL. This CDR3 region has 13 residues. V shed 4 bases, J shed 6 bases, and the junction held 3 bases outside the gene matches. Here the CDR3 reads CASSLRQGDGYTF. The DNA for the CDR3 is TGCGCCAGCAGCCTTCGACAGGGGGATGGCTACACCTTC.

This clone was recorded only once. The CDR3 reads CASSIRGKAGMNTEAFF. The CDR3 DNA reads TGTGCCAGTAGTATTCGCGGGAAGGCAGGCATGAACACTGAAGCTTTCTTT. The chain uses TRBV19 and TRBJ1-1; D gene unclear. CDR3 length: 17 residues. The V gene's germline CDR1 is LNHDA and CDR2 SQIVND (reference sequence). The V and J ends lost 3 bases and 0 bases respectively, with 17 bases between them.

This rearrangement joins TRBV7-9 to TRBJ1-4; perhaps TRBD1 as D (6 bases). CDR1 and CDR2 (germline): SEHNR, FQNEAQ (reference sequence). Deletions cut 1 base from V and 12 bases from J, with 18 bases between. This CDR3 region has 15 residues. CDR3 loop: CASSLERTRGLELFF. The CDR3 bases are TGTGCCAGCAGCTTAGAAAGGACCAGGGGTTTGGAACTGTTTTTT.